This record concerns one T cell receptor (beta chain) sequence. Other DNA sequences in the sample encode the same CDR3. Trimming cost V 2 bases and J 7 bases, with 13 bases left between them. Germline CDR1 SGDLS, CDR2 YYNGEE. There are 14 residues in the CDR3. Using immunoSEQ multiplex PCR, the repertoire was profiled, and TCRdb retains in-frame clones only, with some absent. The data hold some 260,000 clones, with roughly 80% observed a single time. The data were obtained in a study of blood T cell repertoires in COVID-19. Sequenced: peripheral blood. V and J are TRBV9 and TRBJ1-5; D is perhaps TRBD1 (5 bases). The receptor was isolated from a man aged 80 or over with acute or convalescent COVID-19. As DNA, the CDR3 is TGTGCCAGCAGCGTTGGTGGGGGGGGGCAGCCCCAGCATTTT. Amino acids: CASSVGGGGQPQHF.